These 25 T cell receptor beta chains came from one sample sequenced in a study of CD8 T cells in Susac syndrome. Reverse transcription of 0.5 to 1 ug RNA was performed with random hexamers. TCRdb called the immunoSEQ multiplex PCR reads again in MiXCR, with one record for every CDR3 protein. The table has 180,000 or so distinct CDR3 sequences, approximately 94% seen once; the top ten hold 0.1%. Material: CD4+ T cells from PBMCs. The origin of the receptors is a human donor in good health.

This clonotype showed up just a few times. J is TRBJ2-5 and V is TRBV29-1, with D possibly matching TRBD2 (6 bases). V lost 3 bases and J 4 bases, leaving 6 bases between the germline ends. CDR1 is SQVTM, CDR2 ANQGSEA, per germline. The CDR3 is made up of 11 amino acids. The CDR3: CSVEGGETQYF. In DNA, the CDR3 is TGCAGCGTTGAGGGAGGAGAGACCCAGTACTTC.

The chain has TRBV9 and TRBJ1-2; 9 bases match TRBD1. The CDR3 runs to 16 residues. The V segment lost 0 bases and the J segment 8 bases; nucleotides outside the gene matches: 11. Germline V gives CDR1 SGDLS, CDR2 YYNGEE. In DNA, the CDR3 is TGTGCCAGCAGCGTAGGCTGGGACAGGGTAGTGGGAGGCTACACCTTC. It specifies CASSVGWDRVVGGYTF.

The chain links TRBV9 to TRBJ2-5, with 12 bases aligning to TRBD2. The CDR3 loop spans 15 amino acids. From germline, CDR1 is SGDLS and CDR2 YYNGEE. The trim removed 4 bases at V and 6 bases at J, leaving 7 bases unmatched. The CDR3 region has the DNA TGTGCCAGCAGCCCAGCTACTAGCGGGAGGAAGACCCAGTACTTC. It encodes CASSPATSGRKTQYF.

This clonotype has just one count. The V and J genes are TRBV20-1 and TRBJ1-5, with D possibly being TRBD1 (5 bases). V gave up 5 bases and J gave up 0 bases, with 14 bases separating them. CDR3 length: 15 amino acids. Germline V lookup: CDR1 DFQATT, CDR2 SNEGSKA (reference sequence). The CDR3 loop reads CSAFSGLYSNQPQHF. The CDR3 coding sequence is TGCAGTGCTTTTTCGGGGCTGTATAGCAATCAGCCCCAGCATTTT.

This chain connects TRBV7-6 to TRBJ2-5; weak D call: TRBD1 (6 bases). V shed 1 base and J shed 5 bases, with 14 bases lying between them. Looked up from germline, CDR1 is SGHVS and CDR2 is FNYEAQ. The CDR3 is 15 residues long. CDR3 in DNA: TGTGCCAGCAGCTTAGTACAGGGCCGGTGGGAGACCCAGTACTTC. It translates to CASSLVQGRWETQYF.

The chain has TRBV27 and TRBJ2-2, with TRBD2 matching 7 bases. Germline V lookup: CDR1 MNHEY, CDR2 SMNVEV (reference sequence). J was trimmed by 3 bases and V by 9 bases; bases with no gene match: 19. CDR3 size: 18 residues. This chain's CDR3 is CASPPRSGANHDTGELFF. CDR3 DNA sequence: TGTGCCAGTCCACCACGAAGCGGGGCGAACCATGACACCGGGGAGCTGTTTTTT.

This clonotype was observed once. The rearrangement links TRBV7-3 to TRBJ1-1; D remains unclear. V was cut by 6 bases and J by 0 bases, with 8 bases left in between. The germline CDR1 and CDR2 sequences are SGHTA and FQGTGA. The CDR3 has 13 amino acids. The CDR3 coding sequence is TGTGCCAGCAGAGCCAACTTGAACACTGAAGCTTTCTTT. Amino acid sequence: CASRANLNTEAFF.

The J gene is TRBJ1-5, the V gene TRBV12-3 or TRBV12-4, with unresolved D. This CDR3 is built from 12 residues. Deletions cut 2 bases from V and 7 bases from J, with 6 bases between. The CDR3 reads CASSLLSQPQHF. DNA of the CDR3: TGTGCCAGCAGTTTATTATCACAGCCCCAGCATTTT.

The V gene is TRBV4-2, the J gene TRBJ2-6; 10 nucleotides line up with TRBD1. The V segment lost 6 bases and the J segment 3 bases; nucleotides outside the gene matches: 5. The CDR3 covers 16 residues. Germline CDR1 reads LGHNA; CDR2 reads YNFKEQ. The CDR3 is CASRRDRGNGANVLTF. CDR3 nucleotide sequence: TGTGCCAGCAGGAGGGACAGGGGTAATGGGGCCAACGTCCTGACTTTC.

The J gene is TRBJ2-5, the V gene TRBV6-6; TRBD1 matches 9 bases. Per the germline V gene, CDR1 is MNHNY and CDR2 is SVGAGI (reference sequence). This CDR3 has 14 residues. J was trimmed by 4 bases and V by 2 bases; bases with no gene match: 2. CDR3 in amino acids: CASSYADRGETQYF. Written as DNA, the CDR3 is TGTGCCAGCAGTTACGCGGACAGGGGAGAGACCCAGTACTTC.

The chain is built from TRBV20-1 and TRBJ2-7; 9 nucleotides agree with TRBD2. Germline loops: CDR1 DFQATT, CDR2 SNEGSKA (reference sequence). Trimming took 0 bases from V and 2 from J; bases not matched to a gene: 8. The CDR3 covers 16 residues. CDR3 DNA: TGCAGTGCTAGAGATCATCTAGCGGGAAGAGCCTACGAGCAGTACTTC. It is translated as CSARDHLAGRAYEQYF.

The rearrangement links TRBV29-1 to TRBJ2-1; no definite D call. The germline V gene has CDR1 SQVTM and CDR2 ANQGSEA. The CDR3 is made up of 15 amino acids. Trimming cost V 1 base and J 4 bases, with 14 bases left between them. The DNA of the CDR3 is TGCAGCGTTGAAGCGCGGAAACCATCTTACAATGAGCAGTTCTTC. Amino acids: CSVEARKPSYNEQFF.

V gene TRBV4-3 combines with J gene TRBJ2-1, with TRBD2 identical over 7 bases. The V and J ends lost 1 base and 8 bases, in that order; junction bases with no gene match: 11. The CDR3 runs to 16 residues. Germline CDR1 LGHNA, CDR2 YSLEER. DNA of the CDR3: TGCGCCAGCAGCCAAGGGCGGGGCGGGAGTAGCGATGAGCAGTTCTTC. As protein: CASSQGRGGSSDEQFF.

This chain uses TRBV18 with TRBJ2-1, with TRBD2 matching over 11 bases. This CDR3 spans 16 amino acids. Germline trimming cut 2 bases from V and 3 bases from J; bases unmatched to any gene: 3. Germline V gives CDR1 KGHSH, CDR2 LQKENI. CDR3: CASSPKTSGSYNEQFF. Here the CDR3 DNA reads TGTGCCAGCTCACCAAAAACTAGCGGGAGCTACAATGAGCAGTTCTTC.

The J gene is TRBJ1-1, the V gene TRBV29-1, with 10 nucleotides matching TRBD1. The germline CDR1 and CDR2 sequences are SQVTM and ANQGSEA. CDR3 length: 13 amino acids. With 4 bases clipped from V and 3 bases from J, the junction kept 2 bases outside the gene matches. CDR3 nucleotides: TGCAGCGTTGGACAGGGGGCGGACACTGAAGCTTTCTTT. It specifies CSVGQGADTEAFF. The full variable domain, in which reference TRBV29-1 and TRBJ1-1 provide the parts outside the CDR3, is SAVISQKPSRDICQRGTSLTIQCQVDSQVTMMFWYRQQPGQSLTLIATANQGSEATYESGFVIDKFPISRPNLTFSTLTVSNMSPEDSSIYLCSVGQGADTEAFFGQGTRLTVV.

The gene calls are TRBV7-9 and TRBJ2-4; TRBD1 matches 7 bases. Germline V CDR1 and CDR2: SEHNR, FQNEAQ (reference sequence). Losses at the gene ends were 4 bases for V and 1 base for J; bases not matched to a gene: 7. The length of the CDR3 is 16 residues. The CDR3 is CASSSGQRPAKNIQYF. In DNA form, the CDR3 reads TGTGCCAGCAGCTCGGGACAGAGACCCGCCAAAAACATTCAGTACTTC.

V and J are TRBV7-2 and TRBJ2-1; 8 bases map to TRBD2. V shed 1 base, J shed 7 bases, and the junction held 6 bases outside the gene matches. Germline CDR1 SGHTA, CDR2 FQGNSA. There are 15 residues in the CDR3. CDR3 residues: CASSLGSGKANEQFF. CDR3 in DNA: TGTGCCAGCAGCTTAGGTAGCGGGAAAGCAAATGAGCAGTTCTTC.

CDR3 loop: CASRLTGYSGNTIYF. DNA of the CDR3: TGTGCCAGCAGACTGACAGGGTACTCTGGAAACACCATATATTTT. V gene TRBV28 combines with J gene TRBJ1-3; 7 bases line up with TRBD1. CDR1 and CDR2 (germline): MDHEN, SYDVKM. The ends lost 6 bases at V and 0 bases at J; junction bases unmatched: 5. CDR3 size: 15 residues.

The rearrangement links TRBV7-9 to TRBJ2-5, with D possibly TRBD1 on 6 matching bases. The V and J ends lost 6 bases and 1 base respectively, with 9 bases between them. In germline, CDR1 is SEHNR, CDR2 FQNEAQ (reference sequence). The CDR3 loop spans 13 amino acids. This CDR3 is CASRGGIQETQYF. For the CDR3, the DNA is TGTGCCAGCAGAGGGGGTATCCAAGAGACCCAGTACTTC.

V gene TRBV18 combines with J gene TRBJ1-1, with 7 bases fitting TRBD1. CDR1 is KGHSH, CDR2 LQKENI, per germline. This CDR3 region has 15 residues. V was pared by 6 bases and J by 1 base, with 8 bases of the junction left unmatched. CDR3 DNA sequence: TGTGCCAGCTCGTCACAAGGGGGCGAGAACACTGAAGCTTTCTTT. Translating gives CASSSQGGENTEAFF.

The chain is built from TRBV2 and TRBJ1-2; D is unclear. This CDR3 region has 13 residues. CDR1 is SNHLY and CDR2 is FYNNEI in the germline V gene. Trimming stripped 6 bases from V and 0 bases from J, with 8 bases between. The CDR3: CASSSESNYGYTF. CDR3 bases: TGTGCCAGCAGCTCGGAGTCTAACTATGGCTACACCTTC.

The chain employs TRBV27 and TRBJ2-7, with 7 nucleotides matching TRBD2. This CDR3 comprises 14 residues. With V trimmed by 5 bases and J by 2 bases, 6 bases remained unmatched. Germline V lookup: CDR1 MNHEY, CDR2 SMNVEV (reference sequence). The CDR3 sequence is CASSVTSPAYEQYF. CDR3 in DNA: TGTGCCAGCAGTGTGACTAGCCCGGCCTACGAGCAGTACTTC.

The chain uses TRBV6-6 and TRBJ2-5; weak D call: TRBD1 (6 bases). The CDR3 is 13 amino acids. From germline, CDR1 is MNHNY and CDR2 SVGAGI (reference sequence). The ends were cut back, 6 bases at V and 5 bases at J, with 13 bases in the middle. CDR3 region: CASSRGAGETQYF. The CDR3 coding sequence is TGTGCCAGCAGCAGGGGAGCAGGGGAGACCCAGTACTTC.

The genes are TRBV5-4 and TRBJ2-1, with D perhaps matching TRBD1 or TRBD2 (5 bases each). The CDR3 covers 12 residues. Germline lookup yields CDR1 SGHNT and CDR2 YYREEE (reference sequence). Trimming left V 5 bases short and J 9 bases short, with 12 bases between. CDR3 coding DNA: TGTGCCAGCAGGCCTTGGGGGAGTGAGCAGTTCTTC. The encoded protein is CASRPWGSEQFF.

The V call is TRBV12-3 or TRBV12-4, the J call TRBJ1-2; the D is unclear. The CDR3 length is 12 residues. Trimming took 1 base from V and 7 from J, leaving 7 bases between them. The CDR3 DNA is TGTGCCAGCAGTTTAGGAGGAGGTGGCTACACCTTC. It specifies CASSLGGGGYTF.